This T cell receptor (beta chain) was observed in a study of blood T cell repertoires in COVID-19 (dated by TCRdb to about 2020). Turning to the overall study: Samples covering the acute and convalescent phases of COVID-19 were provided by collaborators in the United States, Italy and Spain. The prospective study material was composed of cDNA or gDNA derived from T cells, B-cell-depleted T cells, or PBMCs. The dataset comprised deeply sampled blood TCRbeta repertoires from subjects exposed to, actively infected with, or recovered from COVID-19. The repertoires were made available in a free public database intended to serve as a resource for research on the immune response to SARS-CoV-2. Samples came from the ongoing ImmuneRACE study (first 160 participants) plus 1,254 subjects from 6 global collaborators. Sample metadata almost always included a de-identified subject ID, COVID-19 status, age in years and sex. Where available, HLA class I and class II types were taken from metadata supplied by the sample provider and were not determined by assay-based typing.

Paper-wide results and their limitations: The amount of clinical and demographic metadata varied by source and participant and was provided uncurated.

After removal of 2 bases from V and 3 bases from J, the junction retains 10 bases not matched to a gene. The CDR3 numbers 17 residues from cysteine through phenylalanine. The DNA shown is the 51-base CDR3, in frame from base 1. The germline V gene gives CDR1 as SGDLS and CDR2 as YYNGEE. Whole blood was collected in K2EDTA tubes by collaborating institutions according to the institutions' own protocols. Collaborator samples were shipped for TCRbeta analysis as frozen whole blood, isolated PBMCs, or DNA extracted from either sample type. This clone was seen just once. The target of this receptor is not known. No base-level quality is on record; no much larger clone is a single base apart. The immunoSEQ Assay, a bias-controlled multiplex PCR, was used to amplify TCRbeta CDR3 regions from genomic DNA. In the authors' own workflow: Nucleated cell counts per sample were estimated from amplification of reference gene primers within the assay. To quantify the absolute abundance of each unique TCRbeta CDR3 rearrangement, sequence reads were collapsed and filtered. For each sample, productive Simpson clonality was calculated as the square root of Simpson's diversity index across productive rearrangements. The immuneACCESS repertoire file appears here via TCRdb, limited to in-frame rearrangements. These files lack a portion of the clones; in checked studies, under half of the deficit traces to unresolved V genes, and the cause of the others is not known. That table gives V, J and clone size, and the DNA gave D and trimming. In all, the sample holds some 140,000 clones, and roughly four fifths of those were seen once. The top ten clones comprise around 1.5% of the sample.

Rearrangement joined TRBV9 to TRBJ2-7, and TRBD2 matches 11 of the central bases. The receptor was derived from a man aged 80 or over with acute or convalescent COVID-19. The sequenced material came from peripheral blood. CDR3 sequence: CASSVSSGGITVYEQYF. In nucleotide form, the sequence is TGTGCCAGCAGCGTTTCTAGCGGGGGGATTACGGTCTACGAGCAGTACTTC.